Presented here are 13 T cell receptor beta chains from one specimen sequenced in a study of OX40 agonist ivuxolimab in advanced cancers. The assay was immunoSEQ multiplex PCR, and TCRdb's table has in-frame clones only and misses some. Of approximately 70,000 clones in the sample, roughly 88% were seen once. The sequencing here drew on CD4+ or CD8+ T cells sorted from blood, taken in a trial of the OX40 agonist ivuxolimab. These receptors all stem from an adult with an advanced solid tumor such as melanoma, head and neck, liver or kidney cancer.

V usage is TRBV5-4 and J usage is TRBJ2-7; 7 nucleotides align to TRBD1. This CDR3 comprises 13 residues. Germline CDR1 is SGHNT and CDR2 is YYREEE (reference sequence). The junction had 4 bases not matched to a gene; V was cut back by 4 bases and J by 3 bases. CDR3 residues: CASSIDRVYEQYF. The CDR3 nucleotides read TGTGCCAGCAGCATAGACAGGGTCTACGAGCAGTACTTC.

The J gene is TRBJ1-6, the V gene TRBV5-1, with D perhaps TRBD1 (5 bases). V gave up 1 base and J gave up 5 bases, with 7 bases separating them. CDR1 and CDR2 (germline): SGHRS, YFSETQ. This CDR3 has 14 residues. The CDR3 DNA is TGCGCCAGCAGCTTGTTGGGGGATAATTCACCCCTCCACTTT. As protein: CASSLLGDNSPLHF.

As DNA, the CDR3 is TGCAGCCTCAAAGGAGGCGGGCGCACAGATACGCAGTATTTT. This gives the protein CSLKGGGRTDTQYF. The rearrangement links TRBV29-1 to TRBJ2-3; tentative D call: TRBD2 (5 bases). Trimming left V 8 bases short and J 1 base short, with 16 bases between. Germline V gene sequence: CDR1 SQVTM, CDR2 ANQGSEA. The CDR3 totals 14 residues.

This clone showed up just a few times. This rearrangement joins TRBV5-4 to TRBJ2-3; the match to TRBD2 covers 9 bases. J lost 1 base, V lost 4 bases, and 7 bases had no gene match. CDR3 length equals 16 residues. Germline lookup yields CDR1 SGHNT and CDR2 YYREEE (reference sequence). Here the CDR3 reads CASSPVAGEGTDTQYF. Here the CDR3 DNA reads TGTGCCAGCAGCCCCGTAGCGGGAGAGGGCACAGATACGCAGTATTTT. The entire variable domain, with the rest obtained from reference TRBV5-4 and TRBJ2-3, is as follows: ETGVTQSPTHLIKTRGQQVTLRCSSQSGHNTVSWYQQALGQGPQFIFQYYREEENGRGNFPPRFSGLQFPNYSSELNVNALELDDSALYLCASSPVAGEGTDTQYFGPGTRLTVL.

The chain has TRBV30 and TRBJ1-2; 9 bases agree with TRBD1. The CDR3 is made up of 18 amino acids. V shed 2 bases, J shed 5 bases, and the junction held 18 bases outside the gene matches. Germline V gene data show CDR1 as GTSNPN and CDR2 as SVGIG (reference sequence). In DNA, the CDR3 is TGTGCCTGGAGTTCCGGACAGGGGCGGGCGTTCGGGATATATGGCTACACCTTC. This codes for CAWSSGQGRAFGIYGYTF.

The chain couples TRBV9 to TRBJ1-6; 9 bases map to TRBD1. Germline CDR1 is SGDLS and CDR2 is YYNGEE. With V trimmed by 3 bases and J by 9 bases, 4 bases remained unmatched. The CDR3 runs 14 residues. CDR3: CASSATGGGSPLHF. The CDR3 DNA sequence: TGTGCCAGCAGCGCAACAGGGGGCGGTTCACCCCTCCACTTT.

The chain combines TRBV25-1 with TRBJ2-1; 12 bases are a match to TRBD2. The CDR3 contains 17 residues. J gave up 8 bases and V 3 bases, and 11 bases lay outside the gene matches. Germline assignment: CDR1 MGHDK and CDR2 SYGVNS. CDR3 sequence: CASSESSGRARGDEQFF. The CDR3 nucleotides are TGTGCCAGCAGTGAGTCTAGCGGGAGGGCCCGGGGCGATGAGCAGTTCTTC.

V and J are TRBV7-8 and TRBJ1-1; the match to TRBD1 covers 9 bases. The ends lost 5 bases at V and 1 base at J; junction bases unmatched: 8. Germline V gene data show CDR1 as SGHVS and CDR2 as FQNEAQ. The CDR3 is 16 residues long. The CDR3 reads CASSKTRTGENTEAFF. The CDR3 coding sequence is TGTGCCAGCAGCAAGACAAGGACAGGGGAGAACACTGAAGCTTTCTTT.

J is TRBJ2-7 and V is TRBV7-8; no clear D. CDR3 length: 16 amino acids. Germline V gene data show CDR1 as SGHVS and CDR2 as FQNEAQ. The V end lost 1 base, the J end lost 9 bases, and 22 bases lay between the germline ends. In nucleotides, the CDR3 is TGTGCCAGCAGCTTAGATGTACCGAGCCTCACTCCCGGGCAGTACTTC. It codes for CASSLDVPSLTPGQYF.

This CDR3 reads CASSPAGFQETQYF. The CDR3 nucleotides are TGTGCCAGCAGCCCAGCGGGGTTCCAAGAGACCCAGTACTTC. The chain combines TRBV9 with TRBJ2-5, with 7 bases identical to TRBD2. Unmatched junction bases numbered 4, after V lost 4 bases and J lost 1 base. This CDR3 region has 14 residues. Looked up from germline, CDR1 is SGDLS and CDR2 is YYNGEE.

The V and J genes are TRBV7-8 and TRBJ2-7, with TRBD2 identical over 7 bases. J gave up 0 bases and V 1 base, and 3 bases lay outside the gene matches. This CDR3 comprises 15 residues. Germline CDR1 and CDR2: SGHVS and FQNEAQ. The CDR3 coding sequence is TGTGCCAGCAGCTTAGAGGCGGGGGACTCCTACGAGCAGTACTTC. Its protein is CASSLEAGDSYEQYF.

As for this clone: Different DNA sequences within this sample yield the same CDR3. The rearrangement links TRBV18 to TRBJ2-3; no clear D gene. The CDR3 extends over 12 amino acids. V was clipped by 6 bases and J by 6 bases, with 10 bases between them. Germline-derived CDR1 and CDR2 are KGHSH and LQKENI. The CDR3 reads CASSPGGDTQYF. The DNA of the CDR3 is TGTGCCAGCTCCCCGGGTGGGGATACGCAGTATTTT.

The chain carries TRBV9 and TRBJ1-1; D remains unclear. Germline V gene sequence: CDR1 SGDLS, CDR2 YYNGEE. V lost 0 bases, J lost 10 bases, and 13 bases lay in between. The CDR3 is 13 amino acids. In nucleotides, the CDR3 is TGTGCCAGCAGCGTAGTGCCCCATCGAGCAGCTTTCTTT. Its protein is CASSVVPHRAAFF.